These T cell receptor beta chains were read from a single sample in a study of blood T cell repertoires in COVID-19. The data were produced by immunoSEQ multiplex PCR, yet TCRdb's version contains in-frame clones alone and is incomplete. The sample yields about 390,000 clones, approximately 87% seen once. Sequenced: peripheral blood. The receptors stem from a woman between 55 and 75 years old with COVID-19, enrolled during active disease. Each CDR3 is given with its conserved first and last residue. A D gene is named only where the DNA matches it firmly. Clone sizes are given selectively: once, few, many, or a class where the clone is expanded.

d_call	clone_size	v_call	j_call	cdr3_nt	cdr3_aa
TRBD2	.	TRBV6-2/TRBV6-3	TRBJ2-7	TGTGCCAGCAGTTCGCGGACTAGCGGGGTCTCCTACGAGCAGTACTTC	CASSSRTSGVSYEQYF
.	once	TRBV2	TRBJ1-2	TGTGCCAGCATGACCCCCCGGACATCAGGAGGCTACACCTTC	CASMTPRTSGGYTF
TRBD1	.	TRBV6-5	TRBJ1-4	TGTGCCAGCAGAACACAGGGGGCTGATGAAAAACTGTTTTTT	CASRTQGADEKLFF
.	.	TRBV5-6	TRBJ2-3	TGTGCCAGCAGCAGGAAGGGGGACCTTCTGTACACAGATACGCAGTATTTT	CASSRKGDLLYTDTQYF
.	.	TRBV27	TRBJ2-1	TGTGCCAGCAGTTCCCTCTCCTACTCCTACAATGAGCAGTTCTTC	CASSSLSYSYNEQFF
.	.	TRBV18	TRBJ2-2	TGTGCCAGCTCACCGGGGGCAGGCCCCAGGAGCACCGGGGAGCTGTTTTTT	CASSPGAGPRSTGELFF
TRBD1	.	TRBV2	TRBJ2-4	TGTGCCAGCAGGAGGGTGGGACAGGGGCAAAACATTCAGTACTTC	CASRRVGQGQNIQYF
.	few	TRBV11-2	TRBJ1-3	TGTGCCAGCAGCCGGACATCCCGCTCTGGAAACACCATATATTTT	CASSRTSRSGNTIYF
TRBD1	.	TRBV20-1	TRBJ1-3	TGCAGTGCCAGTCGGACAGGGCGTTTTTCTGGAAACACCATATATTTT	CSASRTGRFSGNTIYF
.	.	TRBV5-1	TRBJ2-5	TGCGCCAGCAGCTCGACCGGGGATACACGGCTCGAGACCCAGTACTTC	CASSSTGDTRLETQYF
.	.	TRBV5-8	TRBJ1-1	TGTGCCAGCAGCTGGGGGCGGGACACTGAAGCTTTCTTT	CASSWGRDTEAFF
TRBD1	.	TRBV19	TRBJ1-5	TGTGCCAGTAGTAGGGACAGGGCTGAGCCCCAGCATTTT	CASSRDRAEPQHF
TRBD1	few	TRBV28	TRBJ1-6	TGTGCCAGCAGTTTATGGGACAGGGAGGTTTCACCCCTCCACTTT	CASSLWDREVSPLHF
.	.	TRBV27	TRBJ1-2	TGTGCCAGCAGTTCGCAGGGTTACGGTGGCTACACCTTC	CASSSQGYGGYTF
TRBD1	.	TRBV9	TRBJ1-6	TGTGCCAGCAGCGTAGGGGACAGGGTTTCACCCCTCCACTTT	CASSVGDRVSPLHF
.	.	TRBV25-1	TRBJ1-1	TGTGCCAGCAGTGACCGCCAGGGCGCTTTCTTT	CASSDRQGAFF
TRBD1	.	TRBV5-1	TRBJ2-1	TGCGCCAGCAGCTCCGGTCAGGGGGCCAGCCACAATGAGCAGTTCTTC	CASSSGQGASHNEQFF
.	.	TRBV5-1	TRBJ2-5	TGCGCCAGCAGCCCGGGACACGGTCAAGAGACCCAGTACTTC	CASSPGHGQETQYF
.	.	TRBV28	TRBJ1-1	TGTGCCAGCAGAACGAGGGAATCGAACACTGAAGCTTTCTTT	CASRTRESNTEAFF
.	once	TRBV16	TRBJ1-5	TGTGCCAGCAGCCAATTGCAGGGCAATCAGCCCCAGCATTTT	CASSQLQGNQPQHF
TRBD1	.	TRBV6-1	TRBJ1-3	TGTGCCAGCAGTGAAACAGGGGCAAACACCATATATTTT	CASSETGANTIYF
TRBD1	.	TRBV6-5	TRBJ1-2	TGTGCCAGCAGTTACCGCCAGGGGGCGCGTCTTGGCTACACCTTC	CASSYRQGARLGYTF
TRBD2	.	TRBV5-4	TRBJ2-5	TGTGCCAGCAGCCTGGGACTAGCGGGTGGGCAAGAGACCCAGTACTTC	CASSLGLAGGQETQYF
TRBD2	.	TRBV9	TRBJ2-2	TGTGCCAGCAGCCCTACAGTGACTAGCGGGGGGGCCTACACCGGGGAGCTGTTTTTT	CASSPTVTSGGAYTGELFF
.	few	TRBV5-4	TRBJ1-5	TGTGCCAGCACTTTGAGAATTCATTTT	CASTLRIHF